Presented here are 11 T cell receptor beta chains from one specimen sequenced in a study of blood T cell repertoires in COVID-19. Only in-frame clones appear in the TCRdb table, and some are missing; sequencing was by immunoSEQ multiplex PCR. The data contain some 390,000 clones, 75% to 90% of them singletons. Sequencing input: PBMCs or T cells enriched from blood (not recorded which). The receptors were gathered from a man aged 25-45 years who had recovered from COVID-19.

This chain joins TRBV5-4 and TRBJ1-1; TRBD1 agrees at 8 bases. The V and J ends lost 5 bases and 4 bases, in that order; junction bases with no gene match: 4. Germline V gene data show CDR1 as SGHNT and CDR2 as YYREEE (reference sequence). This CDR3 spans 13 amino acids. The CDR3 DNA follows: TGTGCCAGCAGGCAAACAGGGGGCACTGAAGCTTTCTTT. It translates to CASRQTGGTEAFF.

In DNA form, the CDR3 reads TGTGCCAGCAGTTCGCAGGGAGGGCTCAGCTACGAGCAGTACTTC. Translating gives CASSSQGGLSYEQYF. This chain connects TRBV27 to TRBJ2-7; the match to TRBD2 covers 7 bases. V lost 4 bases to trimming and J lost 3 bases; unmatched junction nucleotides: 9. This CDR3 has 15 amino acids. Germline values: CDR1 MNHEY, CDR2 SMNVEV (reference sequence).

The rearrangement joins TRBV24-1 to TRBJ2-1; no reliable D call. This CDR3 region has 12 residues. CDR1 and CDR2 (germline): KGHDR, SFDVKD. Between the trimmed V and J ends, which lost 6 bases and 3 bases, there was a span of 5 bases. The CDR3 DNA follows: TGTGCCACCAGTCGCGTCTACAATGAGCAGTTCTTC. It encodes CATSRVYNEQFF.

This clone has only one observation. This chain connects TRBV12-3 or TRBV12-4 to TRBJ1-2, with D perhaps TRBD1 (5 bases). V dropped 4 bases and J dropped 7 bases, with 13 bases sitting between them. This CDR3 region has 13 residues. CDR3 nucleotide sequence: TGTGCCAGCAGTTCTTCACCGGGGGGTGGCTACACCTTC. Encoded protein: CASSSSPGGGYTF.

The DNA for the CDR3 is TGTGCCAGCAGCTTAAGTAACGGGGTCGGGGACACTGAAGCTTTCTTT. Protein sequence: CASSLSNGVGDTEAFF. The chain employs TRBV11-3 and TRBJ1-1; D unclear. Germline V gives CDR1 SGHNT, CDR2 YENEEA. The V end lost 2 bases, the J end lost 3 bases, and 16 bases lay between the germline ends. The CDR3 is 16 residues long.

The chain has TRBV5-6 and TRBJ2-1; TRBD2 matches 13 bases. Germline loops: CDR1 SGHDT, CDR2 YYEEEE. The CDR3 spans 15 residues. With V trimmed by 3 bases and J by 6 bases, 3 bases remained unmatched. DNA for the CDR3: TGTGCCAGCAGCTGGGGACTAGCGGGACTCAATGAGCAGTTCTTC. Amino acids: CASSWGLAGLNEQFF.

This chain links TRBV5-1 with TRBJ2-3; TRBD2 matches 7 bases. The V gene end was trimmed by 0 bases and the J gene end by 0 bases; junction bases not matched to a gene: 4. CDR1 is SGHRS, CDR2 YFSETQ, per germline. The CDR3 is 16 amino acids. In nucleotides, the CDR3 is TGCGCCAGCAGCTTGGGCGGGAGCCCCAGCACAGATACGCAGTATTTT. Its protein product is CASSLGGSPSTDTQYF.

CDR3 DNA sequence: TGTGCCAGCTCACCACCTAGCCGGGAAGGTGAGCAGTTCTTC. It is translated as CASSPPSREGEQFF. The chain couples TRBV18 to TRBJ2-1; possible D gene TRBD2, 5 bases. The germline V gene has CDR1 KGHSH and CDR2 LQKENI. V dropped 0 bases and J dropped 9 bases, with 12 bases sitting between them. The length of the CDR3 is 14 residues. The variable domain in full, with the rest retrieved from reference TRBV18 and TRBJ2-1, is NAGVMQNPRHLVRRRGQEARLRCSPMKGHSHVYWYRQLPEEGLKFMVYLQKENIIDESGMPKERFSAEFPKEGPSILRIQQVVRGDSAAYFCASSPPSREGEQFFGPGTRLTVL.

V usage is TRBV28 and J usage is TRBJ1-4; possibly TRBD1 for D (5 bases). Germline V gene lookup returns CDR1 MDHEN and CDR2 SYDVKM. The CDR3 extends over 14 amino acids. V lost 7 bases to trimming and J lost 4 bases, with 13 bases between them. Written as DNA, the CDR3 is TGTGCCAGCAACCCCCAGGACATTAATGAAAAACTGTTTTTT. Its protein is CASNPQDINEKLFF.

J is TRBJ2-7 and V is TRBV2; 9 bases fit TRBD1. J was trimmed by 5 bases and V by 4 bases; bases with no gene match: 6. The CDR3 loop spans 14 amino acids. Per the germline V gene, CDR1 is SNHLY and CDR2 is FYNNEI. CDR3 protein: CASSATGGPDEQYF. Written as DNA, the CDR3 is TGTGCCAGCAGTGCTACAGGGGGCCCGGACGAGCAGTACTTC.

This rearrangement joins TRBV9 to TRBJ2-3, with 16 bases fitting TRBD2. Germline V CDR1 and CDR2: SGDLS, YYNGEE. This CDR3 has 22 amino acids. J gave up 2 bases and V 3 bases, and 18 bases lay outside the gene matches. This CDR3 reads CASSANPSGLAGGPKNTDTQYF. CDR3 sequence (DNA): TGTGCCAGCAGCGCGAACCCATCGGGACTAGCGGGAGGGCCGAAAAACACAGATACGCAGTATTTT.